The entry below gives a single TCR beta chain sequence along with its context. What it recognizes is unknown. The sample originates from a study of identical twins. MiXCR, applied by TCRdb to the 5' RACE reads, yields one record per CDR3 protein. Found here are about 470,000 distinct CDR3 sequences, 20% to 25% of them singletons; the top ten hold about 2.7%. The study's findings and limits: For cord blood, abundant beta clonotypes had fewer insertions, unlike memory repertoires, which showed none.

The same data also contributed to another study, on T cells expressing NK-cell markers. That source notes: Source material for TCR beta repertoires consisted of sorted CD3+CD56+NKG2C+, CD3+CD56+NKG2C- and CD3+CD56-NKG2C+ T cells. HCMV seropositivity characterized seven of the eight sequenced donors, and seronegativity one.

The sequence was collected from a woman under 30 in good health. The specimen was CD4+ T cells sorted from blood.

The CDR3 region has the DNA TGTGCCAGCCGTCCAGGGTACCCCTACAATGAGCAGTTCTTC. Translation: CASRPGYPYNEQFF. This chain joins TRBV6-1 and TRBJ2-1, with a weak D call TRBD1 (5 bases). V was pared by 8 bases and J by 2 bases, with 13 bases between. Looked up from germline, CDR1 is MNHNS and CDR2 is SASEGT. The CDR3 is 14 amino acids.